This T cell receptor (delta chain) was identified in a study of human gamma delta and Vdelta1 T cells (dated by TCRdb to the late 2010s). For the study in its entirety: Delta One T cells, Vd1+ gamma-delta T cells, were investigated in the study as cytotoxic effectors against acute myeloid leukemia.

V and J lose 8 bases and 1 base, and a span of 32 bases separates them. CDR1 TSWWSYY and CDR2 QGS were looked up in the germline V gene. The cysteine opens and the phenylalanine closes a CDR3 of 20 amino acids. CDR3 DNA only is kept here, 60 bases in frame from base 1. On this clone: Its cognate antigen has yet to be identified. The TCRdb protein, from a much larger clone, departs from this DNA's translation at residue 5, likely by read error; the protein shown derives from the DNA.

The library was generated by PCR. Sequencing instrument: Illumina MiSeq. TCRdb processed the public reads again with the CATT caller, after which rows with matching DNA were combined. The sample records 550 to 800 delta-chain clones, around 9.9% of which are singletons. Of the sample, 84% is held by the ten largest clones. The material sequenced was differentiated CD27- Vdelta1 gamma-delta T cells from blood. The TCR sequence derives from a human donor in good health. Recombination joined TRDV1 with TRDJ1, and TRDD3 may be the D gene, going by 9 matching bases. The DNA sequence is as follows: TGTGCTCTTCAAGTCCTTCCTAAGATCCGGGGGATACCGGGCACCGATAAACTCATCTTT. Its product reads: CALQVLPKIRGIPGTDKLIF.